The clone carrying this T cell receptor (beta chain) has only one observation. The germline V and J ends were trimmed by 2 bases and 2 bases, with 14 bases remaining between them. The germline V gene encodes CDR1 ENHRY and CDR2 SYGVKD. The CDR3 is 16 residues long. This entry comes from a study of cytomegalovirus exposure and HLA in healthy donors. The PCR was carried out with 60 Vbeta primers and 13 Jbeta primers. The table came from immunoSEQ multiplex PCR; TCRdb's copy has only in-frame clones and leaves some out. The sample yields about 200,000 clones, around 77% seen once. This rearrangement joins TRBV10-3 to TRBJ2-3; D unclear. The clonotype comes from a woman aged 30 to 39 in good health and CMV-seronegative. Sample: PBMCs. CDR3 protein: CAISETLLAVTDTQYF. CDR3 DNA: TGTGCCATCAGTGAGACTCTCTTGGCGGTCACAGATACGCAGTATTTT.